This TCR beta chain derives from a study of blood T cell repertoires in COVID-19. The overall study: The cDNA or gDNA used as material had been derived from T cells, B-cell-depleted T cells, or PBMCs.

In the source study's methods: Amplification from reference gene primers served as the basis for estimated nucleated cell counts. The repertoire was sequenced with immunoSEQ multiplex PCR; TCRdb's copy has only in-frame clones and lacks some. V and J calls and clone size are those listed in that table; D and trimming were worked out from the DNA. The data contain fewer than 250,000 clones, roughly 80% of them singletons. On this clone: The junction differs from germline at one of its ends, possibly a read error.

The CDR3 loop spans 13 amino acids. In germline, CDR1 is LNHDA, CDR2 SQIVND (reference sequence). V is TRBV19 and J is TRBJ2-7; D call uncertain. The receptor's source is a woman aged 45-59 years with acute or convalescent COVID-19. The sequenced sample was peripheral blood. CDR3 sequence reads: CVSSMGLSYEQYF. The CDR3 DNA reads TGTGTCAGTAGTATGGGCCTTTCCTACGAGCAGTACTTC.